The rows below give T cell receptor beta chains drawn from one sample of a study of early T cells in non-severe SARS-CoV-2 infection. TCRdb called the 5' RACE reads again in MiXCR, with one record for every CDR3 protein. The sample has about 35,000 distinct CDR3 sequences, about 6% seen once. Sequencing input: whole blood. All receptors come from an adult who was a healthcare worker with PCR-confirmed SARS-CoV-2 infection or an uninfected control (not recorded which). Each CDR3 is given with its conserved first and last residue. D genes are given only for firm matches. Expanded clones get a size class; other rows say once, few or many, or leave the size out.

size	length	J	V	D	CDR3	DNA
many	15	TRBJ2-3	TRBV28	TRBD2	CASSFWASGADTQYF	TGTGCCAGCAGTTTTTGGGCTAGCGGAGCAGATACGCAGTATTTT
many	16	TRBJ2-7	TRBV6-6	TRBD2	CASSSPSSGSLYEQYF	TGTGCCAGCAGTTCCCCATCTAGCGGGAGTTTGTACGAGCAGTACTTC
few	15	TRBJ2-7	TRBV20-1	.	CSARDLAGPNYEQYF	TGCAGTGCTAGAGATCTTGCGGGACCCAACTACGAGCAGTACTTC
many	13	TRBJ2-1	TRBV19	.	CASSTGLNNEQFF	TGTGCCAGTAGTACGGGGCTAAACAATGAGCAGTTCTTC
.	17	TRBJ2-3	TRBV24-1	.	CATSEISAREDTDTQYF	TGTGCCACCAGTGAGATATCGGCCAGGGAGGACACAGATACGCAGTATTTT
many	18	TRBJ2-7	TRBV3-1	TRBD1	CASSQAKGGQGFSYEQYF	TGTGCCAGCAGCCAAGCCAAGGGAGGACAGGGATTCTCCTACGAGCAGTACTTC
many	17	TRBJ2-1	TRBV15	TRBD1	CATSRDQGLRGLNEQFF	TGTGCCACCAGCAGAGATCAAGGACTCAGGGGGCTCAATGAGCAGTTCTTC
.	16	TRBJ1-6	TRBV6-5	.	CASNPMGTGLDSPLHF	TGTGCCAGCAACCCCATGGGAACGGGGCTCGATTCACCCCTCCACTTT
many	16	TRBJ2-1	TRBV4-2	.	CASSQGRRDPYNEQFF	TGTGCCAGCAGCCAAGGACGGCGGGACCCCTACAATGAGCAGTTCTTC
few	16	TRBJ2-7	TRBV6-2/TRBV6-3	.	CASSSPSGQSSYEQYF	TGTGCCAGCAGTTCCCCAAGCGGACAGTCGTCCTACGAGCAGTACTTC
many	16	TRBJ2-1	TRBV11-2	.	CASSPRGMSSYNEQFF	TGTGCCAGCAGCCCCAGGGGAATGAGCTCCTACAATGAGCAGTTCTTC
.	15	TRBJ1-2	TRBV4-1	TRBD1	CASSQDGTGGYGYTF	TGCGCCAGCAGCCAAGACGGGACAGGGGGTTATGGCTACACCTTC
few	15	TRBJ2-7	TRBV28	TRBD1	CASSLQGAPLWEQYF	TGTGCCAGCAGTTTACAGGGGGCGCCCCTGTGGGAGCAGTACTTC
many	13	TRBJ2-3	TRBV7-8	.	CASSPHREGTQYF	TGTGCCAGCAGCCCCCACCGCGAGGGTACGCAGTATTTT
many	17	TRBJ2-7	TRBV4-1	TRBD1	CASSLPRETGEPYEQYF	TGCGCCAGCAGCCTCCCAAGGGAGACAGGGGAACCCTACGAGCAGTACTTC
few	12	TRBJ2-7	TRBV20-1	.	CSATITSYEQYF	TGCAGTGCTACCATAACCTCCTACGAGCAGTACTTC
.	13	TRBJ1-3	TRBV12-3/TRBV12-4	.	CASSWGRENTIYF	TGTGCCAGCAGTTGGGGGCGGGAAAACACCATATATTTT
few	15	TRBJ2-1	TRBV12-3/TRBV12-4	.	CASSRTSSSYNEQFF	TGTGCCAGCAGCCGAACTAGTAGTTCCTACAATGAGCAGTTCTTC
many	16	TRBJ2-2	TRBV19	TRBD2	CASSLRTSGTTGELFF	TGTGCCAGTAGTCTCCGGACTAGCGGGACCACCGGGGAGCTGTTTTTT
.	14	TRBJ2-1	TRBV7-9	.	CASSLGGLYNEQFF	TGTGCCAGCAGCTTAGGGGGCTTGTACAATGAGCAGTTCTTC
many	16	TRBJ2-5	TRBV7-3	TRBD2	CASSLEVAGGLETQYF	TGTGCCAGCAGCTTAGAAGTAGCGGGAGGGCTGGAGACCCAGTACTTC
many	14	TRBJ1-4	TRBV7-8	.	CASGNLATNEKLFF	TGTGCCAGCGGCAACCTGGCAACTAATGAAAAACTGTTTTTT
many	16	TRBJ2-7	TRBV3-1	TRBD2	CASSQDWTSGSYEQYF	TGTGCCAGCAGCCAAGATTGGACTAGCGGAAGCTACGAGCAGTACTTC
.	13	TRBJ2-1	TRBV7-9	.	CASSSDPPNEQFF	TGTGCCAGCAGCTCGGACCCTCCGAATGAGCAGTTCTTC
many	13	TRBJ1-6	TRBV18	.	CASSPGGNSPLHF	TGTGCCAGCTCACCAGGCGGTAATTCACCCCTCCACTTT
many	12	TRBJ2-1	TRBV29-1	.	CSVELGGNEQFF	TGCAGCGTTGAGTTAGGGGGGAATGAGCAGTTCTTC
many	19	TRBJ1-4	TRBV12-3/TRBV12-4	.	CASSFSDPGRIATNEKLFF	TGTGCCAGCAGTTTCTCCGACCCGGGACGGATTGCAACTAATGAAAAACTGTTTTTT
many	14	TRBJ1-2	TRBV15	.	CATSRDLGNYGYTF	TGTGCCACCAGCAGAGATCTGGGTAACTATGGCTACACCTTC
many	14	TRBJ2-5	TRBV7-7	TRBD1	CASSLGQWQETQYF	TGTGCTAGCAGCTTGGGACAGTGGCAAGAGACCCAGTACTTC
few	16	TRBJ2-1	TRBV20-1	TRBD1	CSARGHRDRAYNEQFF	TGCAGTGCTAGAGGACACCGAGACAGGGCCTACAATGAGCAGTTCTTC
many	16	TRBJ2-5	TRBV7-9	.	CASSNQRQGMGETQYF	TGTGCCAGCAGCAACCAGCGCCAGGGGATGGGAGAGACCCAGTACTTC
many	16	TRBJ2-3	TRBV30	TRBD2	CAWTPPTSFDADTQYF	TGTGCCTGGACCCCCCCGACTAGCTTTGACGCAGATACGCAGTATTTT
many	15	TRBJ2-7	TRBV11-2	TRBD2	CASSPRSLAGYEQYF	TGTGCCAGCAGCCCCAGGAGCCTAGCGGGCTACGAGCAGTACTTC
many	12	TRBJ2-7	TRBV27	TRBD1	CASSQDRVEQYF	TGTGCCAGCAGCCAGGACAGGGTCGAGCAGTACTTC
.	14	TRBJ2-7	TRBV20-1	.	CSARIPGRSYEQYF	TGCAGTGCCCGAATCCCGGGACGGAGCTACGAGCAGTACTTC
many	12	TRBJ1-3	TRBV7-6	.	CASSFTGNTIYF	TGTGCCAGCAGCTTCACAGGAAACACCATATATTTT
.	15	TRBJ2-3	TRBV9	TRBD2	CASSVTSGTTDTQYF	TGTGCCAGCAGCGTGACTAGCGGAACCACAGATACGCAGTATTTT
many	15	TRBJ2-5	TRBV4-2	TRBD2	CASSQLLAGGETQYF	TGTGCCAGCAGCCAGCTACTAGCGGGAGGAGAGACCCAGTACTTC
few	15	TRBJ1-4	TRBV5-4	TRBD1	CASSSPGTVNEKLFF	TGTGCCAGCAGCTCTCCTGGGACAGTTAATGAAAAACTGTTTTTT
many	12	TRBJ2-5	TRBV7-8	.	CASSEGTETQYF	TGTGCCAGCAGTGAGGGGACAGAGACCCAGTACTTC
medium-sized	15	TRBJ2-3	TRBV5-4	.	CASSSDKRYTDTQYF	TGTGCCAGCAGCTCCGACAAGCGGTACACAGATACGCAGTATTTT
many	15	TRBJ2-3	TRBV19	.	CASSNPGLPPDTQYF	TGTGCCAGTAGTAATCCGGGACTGCCACCAGATACGCAGTATTTT
few	15	TRBJ2-2	TRBV29-1	TRBD1	CSVEERGGKTGELFF	TGCAGCGTTGAAGAACGAGGGGGCAAAACCGGGGAGCTGTTTTTT
few	14	TRBJ1-6	TRBV28	TRBD1	CASSLGQENSPLHF	TGTGCCAGCAGTTTGGGACAGGAAAATTCACCCCTCCACTTT
many	14	TRBJ2-7	TRBV6-5	.	CASSYSVSSYEQYF	TGTGCCAGCAGTTACTCGGTTAGTAGCTACGAGCAGTACTTC
many	13	TRBJ1-1	TRBV20-1	.	CSAPIQGNTEAFF	TGCAGTGCCCCAATACAGGGGAACACTGAAGCTTTCTTT
.	12	TRBJ1-1	TRBV18	.	CASSHGGTEAFF	TGTGCCAGCTCCCATGGGGGGACTGAAGCTTTCTTT
.	12	TRBJ2-1	TRBV7-8	.	CASSLGVGEQFF	TGTGCCAGCAGCTTAGGTGTGGGGGAGCAGTTCTTC
many	16	TRBJ2-3	TRBV7-3	TRBD2	CASSLIHGRATDTQYF	TGTGCCAGCAGCTTAATTCACGGGAGGGCCACAGATACGCAGTATTTT
many	14	TRBJ2-2	TRBV7-2	.	CASSLGIYTGELFF	TGTGCCAGCAGCCTCGGGATTTACACCGGGGAGCTGTTTTTT
many	12	TRBJ2-1	TRBV3-1	.	CASSQVGTYQFF	TGTGCCAGCAGCCAAGTCGGGACATACCAGTTCTTC